This TCR beta chain was observed in a study of blood T cells in healthy people across ages. A sample-barcoded 5' primer and a J-beta primer mix were used in a second PCR of roughly 7 to 12 cycles. A template-switch adaptor that had 12 random nucleotides put a tag on each cDNA molecule. Each CDR3 protein is one row after TCRdb ran MiXCR on the 5' RACE reads. The sample shows 1.5 million to 2 million distinct CDR3 sequences, about 50% of them seen only once. The CDR3 loop spans 15 amino acids. CDR1 and CDR2 from the germline V gene are DFQATT and SNEGSKA (reference sequence). V was clipped by 6 bases and J by 2 bases; unmatched bases: 10. This clonotype was seen a handful of times. The antigen is not known. Study-wide points: Older age coincided with a roughly linear decline in TCR beta diversity per million T cells.

Material: blood. The V and J genes are TRBV20-1 and TRBJ2-3, with TRBD1 identical over 8 bases. This TCR derives from a woman aged 40 to 55 in good health. The CDR3 DNA reads as TGCAGTGCGCAAAGGACAGGGCGTTCCACAGATACGCAGTATTTT. This translates into CSAQRTGRSTDTQYF.